Listed below are T cell receptor beta chains from one sample, sequenced in a study of beta chain features in type 1 diabetes. Produced via immunoSEQ multiplex PCR; TCRdb's table is partial and in-frame only. The sample has around 690,000 clones, around 12% seen once. Sequences were obtained from naive CD4+ T cells from blood. Source of these receptors: a man under 40 with type 1 diabetes. The CDR3 runs from the conserved cysteine through the conserved F or W. Fields, in order: D gene, J gene, clone size, V gene, CDR3 protein, CDR3 DNA. A D gene is named only where the DNA matches it firmly. Clone size is stated in some rows and not others, as once, few, many or a class when expanded.

TRBD1 TRBJ1-1 few TRBV7-2 CASSPMGQVNTEAFF TGTGCCAGCAGCCCAATGGGACAGGTGAACACTGAAGCTTTCTTT
- TRBJ2-6 - TRBV5-4 CASSLYERGANVLTF TGTGCCAGCAGCTTGTACGAGAGGGGGGCCAACGTCCTGACTTTC
- TRBJ1-5 few TRBV7-6 CASSLTGLDQPQHF TGTGCCAGCAGCTTAACCGGGTTGGATCAGCCCCAGCATTTT
- TRBJ1-5 few TRBV13 CASSLVGQPQHF TGTGCCAGCAGCTTAGTCGGTCAGCCCCAGCATTTT
- TRBJ2-1 - TRBV19 CASSIDRGTYNEQFF TGTGCCAGTAGTATAGATCGAGGGACCTACAATGAGCAGTTCTTC
- TRBJ2-3 few TRBV7-3 CASSTSTDTQYF TGTGCCAGCAGCACCAGCACAGATACGCAGTATTTT
TRBD1 TRBJ2-3 few TRBV7-2 CASSPRQGARADTQYF TGTGCCAGCAGCCCCCGACAGGGGGCCCGCGCGGATACGCAGTATTTT
- TRBJ1-2 few TRBV11-2 CASSPIQTRPLEHGYTF TGTGCCAGCAGCCCAATCCAAACCAGGCCCCTCGAACATGGCTACACCTTC
- TRBJ1-4 - TRBV28 CASSTGWSEKLFF TGTGCCAGCAGTACAGGGTGGAGTGAAAAACTGTTTTTT
- TRBJ2-5 - TRBV5-1 CASSLGEWETQYF TGCGCCAGCAGCTTGGGCGAATGGGAGACCCAGTACTTC
- TRBJ1-2 - TRBV9 CASSPSRIGYGYTF TGTGCCAGCAGCCCGTCGAGGATCGGCTATGGCTACACCTTC
- TRBJ1-1 few TRBV5-4 CASSLAHQNTEAFF TGTGCCAGCAGCTTGGCCCATCAGAACACTGAAGCTTTCTTT
- TRBJ2-1 few TRBV27 CASSFHTGYNEQFF TGTGCCAGCAGTTTCCATACAGGGTACAATGAGCAGTTCTTC
- TRBJ1-2 - TRBV11-3 CASSLGSNYGYTF TGTGCCAGCAGCTTAGGTTCTAACTATGGCTACACCTTC
- TRBJ1-4 - TRBV9 CASSRTGVSGLREKLFF TGTGCCAGCAGCCGCACTGGGGTTTCGGGGCTTAGGGAAAAACTGTTTTTT
TRBD1 TRBJ2-1 few TRBV7-2 CASSRRTGSSYNEQFF TGTGCCAGCAGCCGAAGGACAGGGAGCTCCTACAATGAGCAGTTCTTC
TRBD1 TRBJ2-5 - TRBV18 CASSLGTGKETQYF TGTGCCAGCTCACTGGGGACAGGGAAAGAGACCCAGTACTTC
- TRBJ2-3 - TRBV27 CASSSLSLDTQYF TGTGCCAGCAGTTCCCTGTCCCTCGATACGCAGTATTTT
TRBD1 TRBJ1-5 few TRBV7-2 CASSSRGGQPQHF TGTGCCAGCAGCTCCAGGGGGGGACAGCCCCAGCATTTT
- TRBJ1-5 few TRBV27 CASSLEQPQHF TGTGCCAGCAGTTTAGAACAGCCCCAGCATTTT
- TRBJ1-1 - TRBV5-4 CASSPRVGSGTEAFF TGTGCCAGCAGTCCTAGAGTAGGAAGCGGGACTGAAGCTTTCTTT
- TRBJ2-1 - TRBV4-3 CASSQDLGGQNEQFF TGCGCCAGCAGCCAAGATCTAGGCGGACAAAATGAGCAGTTCTTC
- TRBJ1-5 few TRBV6-6 CASRWGSNQPQHF TGTGCCAGCAGGTGGGGAAGCAATCAGCCCCAGCATTTT
TRBD1 TRBJ1-1 few TRBV9 CASSATGTGETEAFF TGTGCCAGCAGCGCCACCGGGACAGGGGAGACTGAAGCTTTCTTT
TRBD2 TRBJ2-1 - TRBV4-3 CASSQASGEGNEQFF TGCGCCAGCAGCCAGGCTAGCGGGGAGGGGAATGAGCAGTTCTTC
TRBD1 TRBJ1-2 few TRBV7-8 CASSSAPNLMDRVGGYTF TGTGCCAGCAGCTCAGCCCCCAACCTCATGGACAGGGTAGGGGGCTACACCTTC
- TRBJ1-4 few TRBV4-2 CASSPTGATNEKLFF TGTGCCAGCAGCCCCACCGGTGCAACTAATGAAAAACTGTTTTTT
TRBD1 TRBJ2-7 - TRBV6-1 CASSEAHQRGQGPSSYEQYF TGTGCCAGCAGTGAAGCTCACCAAAGGGGACAGGGGCCAAGCTCCTACGAGCAGTACTTC
- TRBJ2-5 - TRBV29-1 CSVRRGAGETQYF TGCAGCGTTCGCCGGGGGGCAGGGGAGACCCAGTACTTC
- TRBJ2-2 few TRBV4-3 CASSQDRTNTGELFF TGCGCCAGCAGCCAAGATCGGACTAACACCGGGGAGCTGTTTTTT
- TRBJ1-5 - TRBV18 CASSPPGETQPQHF TGTGCCAGCTCACCACCGGGGGAGACTCAGCCCCAGCATTTT